The clone carrying this T cell receptor (beta chain) was counted between two and nine times. The antigen is undetermined. This record belongs to a study of response to subunit inactivated influenza vaccine. Study results and limitations: Authors proposed each seasonal influenza vaccination draws in few new T cells.

TCRdb re-called the RT-PCR reads through MiXCR, storing one row per CDR3 protein. The table records about 780,000 distinct CDR3 sequences, around 20% of them present only once. The CDR3 runs 17 residues. Germline V lookup: CDR1 SEHNR, CDR2 FQNEAQ (reference sequence). Trimming cost V 5 bases and J 1 base; bases outside gene matches: 7. The clonotype comes from a man over 45 who received an inactivated influenza vaccine. This rearrangement joins TRBV7-9 to TRBJ2-6, with 8 bases fitting TRBD1. The sequencing used PBMCs from blood, collected 5 to 6 days after vaccination. The DNA for the CDR3 is TGTGCCAGCAGCCCCGAGACAGGGGTTTCTGGGGCCAACGTCCTGACTTTC. This gives the protein CASSPETGVSGANVLTF.